A selection of T cell receptor beta chains follows, all from one sample in a study of T cells in Graves' hyperthyroidism and ophthalmopathy. TCRdb re-derived calls from the multiplex PCR reads in MiXCR, one entry per CDR3 protein. Of over 350,000 distinct CDR3 sequences listed, 14% to 15% were seen once; the top ten hold around 14%. The source material was blood. The receptors originated from a man aged 18 to 30 with Graves' ophthalmopathy. Both conserved end residues are part of each CDR3. A D gene is named only where the DNA matches it firmly.

j_call: TRBJ2-1; d_call: -; v_call: TRBV5-5; cdr3_aa: CASSLEIRQTYNEQFF
j_call: TRBJ2-1; d_call: TRBD2; v_call: TRBV20-1; cdr3_aa: CSARTSVPYNEQFF
j_call: TRBJ2-1; d_call: -; v_call: TRBV12-3/TRBV12-4; cdr3_aa: CASSLDPLAEFAEQFF
j_call: TRBJ2-7; d_call: -; v_call: TRBV5-1; cdr3_aa: CASSQIPGPQEQYF
j_call: TRBJ2-3; d_call: TRBD2; v_call: TRBV3-1; cdr3_aa: CASSQGEGTPRGTQYF
j_call: TRBJ1-4; d_call: -; v_call: TRBV27; cdr3_aa: CASSLKRPRATNEKLFF
j_call: TRBJ2-2; d_call: TRBD1; v_call: TRBV5-1; cdr3_aa: CASSLWDRVNTGELFF
j_call: TRBJ2-1; d_call: -; v_call: TRBV29-1; cdr3_aa: CSVDSGGKGNEQFF
j_call: TRBJ2-1; d_call: -; v_call: TRBV14; cdr3_aa: CASSQGQRDNEQFF
j_call: TRBJ2-3; d_call: TRBD1; v_call: TRBV10-3; cdr3_aa: CAISVQGAIVGDTQYF
j_call: TRBJ1-1; d_call: TRBD1; v_call: TRBV7-9; cdr3_aa: CASSDRDRKIAEAFF
j_call: TRBJ2-7; d_call: TRBD2; v_call: TRBV12-3/TRBV12-4; cdr3_aa: CASSGGSSYEQYF
j_call: TRBJ2-7; d_call: TRBD2; v_call: TRBV2; cdr3_aa: CASRPGLAGMPSYEQYF
j_call: TRBJ1-5; d_call: -; v_call: TRBV29-1; cdr3_aa: CSVGGFNQPQHF
j_call: TRBJ2-2; d_call: -; v_call: TRBV13; cdr3_aa: CASSPHGISTGELFF